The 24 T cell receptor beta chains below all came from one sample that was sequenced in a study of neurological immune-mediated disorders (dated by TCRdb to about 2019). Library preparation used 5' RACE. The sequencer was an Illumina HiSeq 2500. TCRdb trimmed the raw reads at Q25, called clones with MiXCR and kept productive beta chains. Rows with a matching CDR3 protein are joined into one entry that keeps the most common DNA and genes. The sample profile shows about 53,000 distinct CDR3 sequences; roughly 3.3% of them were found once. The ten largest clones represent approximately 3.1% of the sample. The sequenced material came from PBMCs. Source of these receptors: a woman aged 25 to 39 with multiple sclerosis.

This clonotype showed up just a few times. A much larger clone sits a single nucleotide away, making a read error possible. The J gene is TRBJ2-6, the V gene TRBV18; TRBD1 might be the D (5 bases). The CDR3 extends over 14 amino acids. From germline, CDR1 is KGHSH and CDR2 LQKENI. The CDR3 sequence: CASSPDSGAKVLTF. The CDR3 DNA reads TGTGCCAGCTCACCAGACTCTGGGGCCAAAGTCCTGACTTTC.

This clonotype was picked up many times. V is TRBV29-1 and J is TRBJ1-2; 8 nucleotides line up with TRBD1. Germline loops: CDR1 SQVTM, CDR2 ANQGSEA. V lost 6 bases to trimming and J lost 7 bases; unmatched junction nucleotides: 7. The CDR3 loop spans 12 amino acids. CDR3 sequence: CSVETGASGYTF. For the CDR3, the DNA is TGCAGCGTAGAGACAGGGGCCTCTGGCTACACCTTC.

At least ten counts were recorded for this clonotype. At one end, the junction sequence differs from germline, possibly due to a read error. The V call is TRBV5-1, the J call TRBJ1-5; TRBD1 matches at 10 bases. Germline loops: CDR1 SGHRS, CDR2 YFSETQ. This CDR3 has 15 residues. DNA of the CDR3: TGCGCCAGCAGCTTGGGACAGGGGGCCGGTCAGCCCCAGAATTTT. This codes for CASSLGQGAGQPQNF.

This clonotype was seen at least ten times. The CDR3 sequence is CAISRTVMNTEAFF. For the CDR3, the DNA is TGTGCCATCAGCAGGACGGTTATGAACACTGAAGCTTTCTTT. The genes are TRBV10-3 and TRBJ1-1; no clear D gene. This CDR3 region has 14 residues. V lost 6 bases, J lost 0 bases, and 11 bases lay in between. Per the germline V gene, CDR1 is ENHRY and CDR2 is SYGVKD.

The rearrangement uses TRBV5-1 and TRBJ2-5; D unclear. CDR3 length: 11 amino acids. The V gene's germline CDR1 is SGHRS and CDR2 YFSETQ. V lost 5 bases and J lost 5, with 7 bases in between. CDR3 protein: CASRTRETQYF. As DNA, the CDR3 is TGCGCCAGCAGAACTCGGGAGACCCAGTACTTC. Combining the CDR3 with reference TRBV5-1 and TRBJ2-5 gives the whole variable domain KAGVTQTPRYLIKTRGQQVTLSCSPISGHRSVSWYQQTPGQGLQFLFEYFSETQRNKGNFPGRFSGRQFSNSRSEMNVSTLELGDSALYLCASRTRETQYFGPGTRLLVL.

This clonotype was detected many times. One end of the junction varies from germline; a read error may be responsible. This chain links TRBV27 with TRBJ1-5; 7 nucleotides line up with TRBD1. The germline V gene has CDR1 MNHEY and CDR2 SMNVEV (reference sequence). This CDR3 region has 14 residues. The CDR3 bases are TGTGCCAGCAGTGCGGGACAGAGCAATCAGCCCCAGAATTTT. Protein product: CASSAGQSNQPQNF.

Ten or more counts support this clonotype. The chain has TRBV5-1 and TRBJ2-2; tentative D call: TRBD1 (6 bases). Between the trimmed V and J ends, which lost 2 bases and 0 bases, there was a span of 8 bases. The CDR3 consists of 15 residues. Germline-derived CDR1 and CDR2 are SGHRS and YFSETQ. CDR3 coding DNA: TGCGCCAGCAGCTTTCAGGGGACGAACACCGGGGAGCTGTTTTTT. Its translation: CASSFQGTNTGELFF. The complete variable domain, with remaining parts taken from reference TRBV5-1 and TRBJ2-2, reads KAGVTQTPRYLIKTRGQQVTLSCSPISGHRSVSWYQQTPGQGLQFLFEYFSETQRNKGNFPGRFSGRQFSNSRSEMNVSTLELGDSALYLCASSFQGTNTGELFFGEGSRLTVL.

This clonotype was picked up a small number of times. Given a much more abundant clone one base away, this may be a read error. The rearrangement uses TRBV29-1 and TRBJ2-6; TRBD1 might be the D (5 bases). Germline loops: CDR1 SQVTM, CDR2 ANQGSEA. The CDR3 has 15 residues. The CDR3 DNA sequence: TGCAGCGTAGAGAGGACCGGCTCTGGGGCCAAAGTCCTGACTTTC. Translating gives CSVERTGSGAKVLTF. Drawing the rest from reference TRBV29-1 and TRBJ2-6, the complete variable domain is SAVISQKPSRDICQRGTSLTIQCQVDSQVTMMFWYRQQPGQSLTLIATANQGSEATYESGFVIDKFPISRPNLTFSTLTVSNMSPEDSSIYLCSVERTGSGAKVLTFGAGSRLTVL.

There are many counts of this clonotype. The CDR3 nucleotides read TGCAGTGCTAGAGGGGATTCGGGTATGGAGACCCAGTACTTC. Translation gives CSARGDSGMETQYF. The chain employs TRBV20-1 and TRBJ2-5; D remains ambiguous. The V and J ends lost 1 base and 5 bases respectively, with 14 bases between them. The CDR3 has 14 residues. Germline CDR1 is DFQATT and CDR2 is SNEGSKA (reference sequence).

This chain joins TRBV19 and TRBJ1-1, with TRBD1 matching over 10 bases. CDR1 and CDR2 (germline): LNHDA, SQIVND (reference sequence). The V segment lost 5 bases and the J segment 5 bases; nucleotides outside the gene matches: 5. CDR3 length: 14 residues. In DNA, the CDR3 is TGTGCCAGTAGTTGGACAGGGGGGACAACTGAAGCTTTCTTT. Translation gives CASSWTGGTTEAFF.

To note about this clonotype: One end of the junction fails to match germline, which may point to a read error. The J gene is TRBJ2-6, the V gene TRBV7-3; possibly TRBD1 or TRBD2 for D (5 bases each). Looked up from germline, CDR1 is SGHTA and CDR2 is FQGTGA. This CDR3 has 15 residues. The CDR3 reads CASSLRGSGAKVLTF. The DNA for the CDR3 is TGTGCCAGCAGCTTAAGGGGGTCTGGGGCCAAAGTCCTGACTTTC.

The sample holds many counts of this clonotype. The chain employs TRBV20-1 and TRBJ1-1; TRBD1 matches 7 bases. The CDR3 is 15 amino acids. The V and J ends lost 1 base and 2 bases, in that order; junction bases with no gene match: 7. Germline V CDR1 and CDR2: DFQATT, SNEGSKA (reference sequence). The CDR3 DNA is TGCAGTGCTAGAGCCCCTACAGGGGTTAACACTGAAGCTTTCTTT. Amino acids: CSARAPTGVNTEAFF.

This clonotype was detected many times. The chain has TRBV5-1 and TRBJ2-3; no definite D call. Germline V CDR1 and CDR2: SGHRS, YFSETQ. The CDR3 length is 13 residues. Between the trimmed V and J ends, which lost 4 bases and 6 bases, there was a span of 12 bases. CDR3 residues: CASSQLVGDTQYF. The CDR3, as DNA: TGCGCCAGCAGCCAGCTAGTAGGCGATACGCAGTATTTT.

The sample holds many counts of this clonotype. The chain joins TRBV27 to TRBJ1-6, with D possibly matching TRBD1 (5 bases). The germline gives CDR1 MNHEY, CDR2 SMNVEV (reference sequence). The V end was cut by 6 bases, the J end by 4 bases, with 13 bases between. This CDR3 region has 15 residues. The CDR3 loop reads CASRSGTAYNSPLHF. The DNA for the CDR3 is TGTGCCAGCAGATCAGGGACGGCGTATAATTCACCCCTCCACTTT.

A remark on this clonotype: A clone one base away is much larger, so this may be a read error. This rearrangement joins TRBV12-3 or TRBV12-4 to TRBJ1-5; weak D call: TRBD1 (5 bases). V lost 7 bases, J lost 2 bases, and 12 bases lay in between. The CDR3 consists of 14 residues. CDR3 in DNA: TGTGCCAGCATACTAATGACAGGCAATCAGCCCCAGCATTTT. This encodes CASILMTGNQPQHF.

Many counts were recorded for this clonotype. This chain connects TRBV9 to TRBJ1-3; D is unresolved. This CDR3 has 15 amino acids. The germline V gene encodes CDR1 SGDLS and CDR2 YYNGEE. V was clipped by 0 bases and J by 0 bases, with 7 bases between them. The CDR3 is CASSVEGSSGNTIYF. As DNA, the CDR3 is TGTGCCAGCAGCGTAGAGGGCAGCTCTGGAAACACCATATATTTT. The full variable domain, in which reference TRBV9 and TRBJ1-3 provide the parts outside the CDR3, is DSGVTQTPKHLITATGQRVTLRCSPRSGDLSVYWYQQSLDQGLQFLIQYYNGEERAKGNILERFSAQQFPDLHSELNLSSLELGDSALYFCASSVEGSSGNTIYFGEGSWLTVV.

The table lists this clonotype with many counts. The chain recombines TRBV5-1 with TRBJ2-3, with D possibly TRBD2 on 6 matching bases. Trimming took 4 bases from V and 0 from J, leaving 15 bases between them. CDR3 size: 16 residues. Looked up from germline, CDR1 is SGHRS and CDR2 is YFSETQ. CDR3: CASSEGLRGSTDTQYF. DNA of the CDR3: TGCGCCAGCAGCGAGGGACTGCGGGGAAGCACAGATACGCAGTATTTT.

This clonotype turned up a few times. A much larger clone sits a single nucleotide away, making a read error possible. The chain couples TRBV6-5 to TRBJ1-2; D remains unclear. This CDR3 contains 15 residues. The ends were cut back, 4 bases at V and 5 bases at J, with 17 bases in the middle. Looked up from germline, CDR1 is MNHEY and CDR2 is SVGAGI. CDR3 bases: TGTGCCAGCAGTTTTACCGGACTTATCCCTTATGGCTACACCTTC. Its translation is CASSFTGLIPYGYTF.

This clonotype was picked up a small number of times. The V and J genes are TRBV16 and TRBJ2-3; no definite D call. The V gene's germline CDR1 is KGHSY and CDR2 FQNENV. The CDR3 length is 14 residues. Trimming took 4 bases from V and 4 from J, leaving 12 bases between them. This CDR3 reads CASSLTLPPDTQYF. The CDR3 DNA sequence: TGTGCCAGCAGCCTAACTCTTCCGCCAGATACGCAGTATTTT. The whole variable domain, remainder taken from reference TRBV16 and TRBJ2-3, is GEEVAQTPKHLVRGEGQKAKLYCAPIKGHSYVFWYQQVLKNEFKFLISFQNENVFDETGMPKERFSAKCLPNSPCSLEIQATKLEDSAVYFCASSLTLPPDTQYFGPGTRLTVL.

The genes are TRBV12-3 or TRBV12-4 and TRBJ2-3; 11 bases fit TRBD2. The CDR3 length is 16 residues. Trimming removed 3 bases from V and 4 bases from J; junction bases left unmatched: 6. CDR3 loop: CASSFGTSGGADTQYF. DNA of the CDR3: TGTGCCAGCAGTTTCGGGACTAGCGGAGGCGCAGATACGCAGTATTTT.

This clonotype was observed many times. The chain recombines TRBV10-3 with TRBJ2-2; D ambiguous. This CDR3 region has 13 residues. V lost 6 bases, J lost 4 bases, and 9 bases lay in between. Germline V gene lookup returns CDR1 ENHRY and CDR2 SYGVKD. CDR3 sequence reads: CAISDQITGELFF. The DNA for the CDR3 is TGTGCCATCAGCGATCAGATCACCGGGGAGCTGTTTTTT.

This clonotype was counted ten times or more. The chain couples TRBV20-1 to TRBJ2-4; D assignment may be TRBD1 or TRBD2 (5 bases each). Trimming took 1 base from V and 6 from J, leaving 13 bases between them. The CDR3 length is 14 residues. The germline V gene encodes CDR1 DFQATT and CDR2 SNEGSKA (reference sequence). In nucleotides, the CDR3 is TGCAGTGCTAGAGGGTGGGACGCTGGAAACATTCAGTACTTC. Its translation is CSARGWDAGNIQYF.

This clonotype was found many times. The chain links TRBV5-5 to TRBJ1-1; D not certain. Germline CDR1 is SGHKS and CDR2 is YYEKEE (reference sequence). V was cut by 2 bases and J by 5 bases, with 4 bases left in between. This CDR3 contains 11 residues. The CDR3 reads CASSFMTEAFF. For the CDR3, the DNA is TGTGCCAGCAGCTTTATGACTGAAGCTTTCTTT.

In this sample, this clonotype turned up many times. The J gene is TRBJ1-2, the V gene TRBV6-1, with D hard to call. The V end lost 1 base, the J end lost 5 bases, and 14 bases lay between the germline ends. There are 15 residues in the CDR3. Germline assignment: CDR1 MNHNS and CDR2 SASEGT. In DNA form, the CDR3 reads TGTGCCAGCAGTGAAGACAGCCTGCCCAGATATGGCTACACCTTC. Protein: CASSEDSLPRYGYTF.